This TCR beta chain came from a study of blood T cell repertoires in COVID-19. The overall study: Researchers got acute and convalescent COVID-19 samples from the United States, Italy and Spain.

This clone was observed a single time. Allocation to cohorts depended on clinical history reported by the participants. Sequencing used immunoSEQ multiplex PCR; TCRdb keeps in-frame clones, though not all of them. The table has fewer than 400,000 clones, about nine tenths seen once. The V end lost 2 bases, the J end lost 2 bases, and 5 bases lay between the germline ends. Germline V gene data show CDR1 as SGHTA and CDR2 as FQGTGA. The CDR3 sequence is 13 residues long. The specimen was PBMCs or T cells enriched from blood (not recorded which). This sequence originates from a woman in her twenties or thirties who had recovered from COVID-19. V gene TRBV7-3 combines with J gene TRBJ2-3; possibly TRBD1 for D (5 bases). The CDR3 region is CASSLGATDTQYF. The CDR3 DNA reads as TGTGCCAGCAGCTTAGGGGCCACAGATACGCAGTATTTT.